A selection of T cell receptor beta chains follows, all from one sample in a study of blood T cell repertoires in COVID-19. The data were produced by immunoSEQ multiplex PCR, yet TCRdb's version contains in-frame clones alone and is incomplete. Seen here are approximately 190,000 clones, roughly 82% observed once, and the top ten hold roughly 5.2%. Sequencing used PBMCs or T cells enriched from blood (not recorded which). These receptors originate from a woman aged 60-75 years with acute COVID-19. CDR3s leave out the opening cysteine and the closing phenylalanine or tryptophan.

V gene: TRBV28
CDR3 protein: ASTPPGGSWNEQY

V gene: TRBV6-2/TRBV6-3
CDR3 protein: ASSYPTGTSGSSAYEQY

V gene: TRBV3-1/TRBV3-2
CDR3 protein: ASSQRSGRASREQY

V gene: TRBV29-1
CDR3 protein: SVQGGNQPQH

V gene: TRBV6-2/TRBV6-3
CDR3 protein: ASSTYRTSGGPQETQY

V gene: TRBV2
CDR3 protein: ASSDGRSYGYT

V gene: TRBV24-1
CDR3 protein: ATSDTGTGARSGYT

V gene: TRBV5-6
CDR3 protein: ASSQSETEAF

V gene: TRBV9
CDR3 protein: ASSAYSQETQY

V gene: TRBV5-6
CDR3 protein: ASTLLPGTQY

V gene: TRBV28
CDR3 protein: ASSLRLAKNIQY

V gene: TRBV5-8
CDR3 protein: ASSLGASSYNEQF

V gene: TRBV29-1
CDR3 protein: SVGDRADSRGYT

V gene: TRBV16
CDR3 protein: ASASSGEGRETQY

V gene: TRBV4-2
CDR3 protein: ASSQDLTEAF

V gene: TRBV7-2
CDR3 protein: ASSFSGYTIY

V gene: TRBV19
CDR3 protein: ASSPGAGAINIQY

V gene: TRBV6-6
CDR3 protein: ASSTGQGTIYEQY

V gene: TRBV9
CDR3 protein: ASSPQTSATTGELF

V gene: TRBV23-1
CDR3 protein: ASSSFTGAGNTIY

V gene: TRBV5-4
CDR3 protein: ASSLGGTENTIY

V gene: TRBV9
CDR3 protein: ASSVGGRNTIY

V gene: TRBV21-1
CDR3 protein: ASSRPWTGRNQPQH

V gene: TRBV2
CDR3 protein: ASTSAQGTNEKLF

V gene: TRBV15
CDR3 protein: ATSATGDPDTQY

V gene: TRBV30
CDR3 protein: AWGFIGGTGELF

V gene: TRBV28
CDR3 protein: ATGAGGYTGELF

V gene: TRBV5-6
CDR3 protein: ASSLTGGAGQPQH

V gene: TRBV4-2
CDR3 protein: ASSLRLGASDQGDTQY

V gene: TRBV5-1
CDR3 protein: ASSGGLRTDTQY

V gene: TRBV30
CDR3 protein: AWREGGGTGANVLT

V gene: TRBV7-9
CDR3 protein: ASSTRRDRGLDTGELF

V gene: TRBV7-2
CDR3 protein: ASSSQGASNQPQH

V gene: TRBV29-1
CDR3 protein: SIRRTNTEAF

V gene: TRBV6-6
CDR3 protein: ASTRGGVNQPQH

V gene: TRBV6-5
CDR3 protein: ASKRTLNYGYT

V gene: TRBV4-3
CDR3 protein: ASSQDGTGYNEQF

V gene: TRBV30
CDR3 protein: AWNLRLGSYNEQF

V gene: TRBV5-1
CDR3 protein: ASSLDSGGRGELF

V gene: TRBV9
CDR3 protein: ASSVGSGASPLH

V gene: TRBV4-3
CDR3 protein: ASSQDPFNYGYT